This passage covers 8 T cell receptor beta chains from one sample sequenced in a study of OX40 agonist ivuxolimab in advanced cancers. Sequencing was performed with immunoSEQ multiplex PCR; in TCRdb, only in-frame clones are kept and a portion is missing. Seen here are tens of thousands of clones, over 70% observed once, and the top ten hold 9.5% to 15%. Sequences were derived from CD4+ or CD8+ T cells sorted from blood, sampled in a trial of the OX40 agonist ivuxolimab. These receptors were obtained from an adult with an advanced solid tumor such as melanoma, head and neck, liver or kidney cancer.

This clone was counted a single time. Here the CDR3 reads CSVGKGHGNEQFF. The CDR3, as DNA: TGCAGCGTTGGGAAGGGACACGGCAATGAGCAGTTCTTC. The chain employs TRBV29-1 and TRBJ2-1; maybe TRBD1 (6 bases). The V end was cut by 4 bases, the J end by 6 bases, with 13 bases between. CDR1 is SQVTM, CDR2 ANQGSEA, per germline. The CDR3 is made up of 13 amino acids.

This chain joins TRBV7-8 and TRBJ1-3; no clear D. The CDR3 is made up of 16 amino acids. Trimming shortened V by 1 base and J by 4 bases, and 14 bases separated the two germline ends. Germline CDR1 SGHVS, CDR2 FQNEAQ. CDR3 sequence (DNA): TGTGCCAGCAGCTTAGGGACGGTACTCGGAGGAAACACCATATATTTT. It yields the protein CASSLGTVLGGNTIYF.

J is TRBJ1-1 and V is TRBV6-1; no reliable D call. Per germline, CDR1 MNHNS and CDR2 SASEGT. V lost 2 bases and J 11 bases, leaving 12 bases between the germline ends. This CDR3 has 12 amino acids. The CDR3 nucleotides are TGTGCCAGCAGTGAATTGGGTTCCGAGGCTTTCTTT. This sequence encodes CASSELGSEAFF.

The chain carries TRBV6-1 and TRBJ2-5, with D tentatively TRBD1 or TRBD2 (5 bases each). The CDR3 contains 12 residues. Germline CDR1 MNHNS, CDR2 SASEGT. V dropped 7 bases and J dropped 4 bases, with 10 bases sitting between them. CDR3 in amino acids: CASTGTLETQYF. CDR3 nucleotides: TGTGCCAGCACCGGGACCCTAGAGACCCAGTACTTC.

The chain employs TRBV29-1 and TRBJ1-3; no firm D call. V was clipped by 5 bases and J by 4 bases, with 12 bases between them. CDR3 length equals 13 residues. CDR1 is SQVTM and CDR2 is ANQGSEA in the germline V gene. CDR3 DNA: TGCAGCGTTTCGTTACTGACGGGAAACACCATATATTTT. Protein: CSVSLLTGNTIYF.

This clone was recorded a few times. The chain recombines TRBV10-2 with TRBJ2-7; 8 nucleotides match TRBD2. With 5 bases clipped from V and 3 bases from J, the junction kept 0 bases outside the gene matches. The CDR3 is 12 residues long. Germline values: CDR1 WSHSY, CDR2 SAAADI. The CDR3 bases are TGCGCCAGCAGTCTAGCGGGCTACGAGCAGTACGTC. Its protein product is CASSLAGYEQYV.

The chain couples TRBV10-1 to TRBJ1-2; no definite D call. Trimming removed 4 bases from V and 2 bases from J, with 8 bases in between. This CDR3 comprises 13 residues. The germline V gene encodes CDR1 WNHNN and CDR2 SYGVQD (reference sequence). The CDR3: CASSGSANYGYTF. The CDR3 coding sequence is TGCGCCAGCAGTGGGTCAGCAAACTATGGCTACACCTTC.

The J gene is TRBJ2-1, the V gene TRBV28; D is ambiguous. CDR3 size: 13 residues. V lost 7 bases and J 0 bases, leaving 7 bases between the germline ends. Germline V gene data show CDR1 as MDHEN and CDR2 as SYDVKM. CDR3 sequence (DNA): TGTGCCAGCAAAGGGAACTCCTACAATGAGCAGTTCTTC. It codes for CASKGNSYNEQFF. Supplemented by reference TRBV28 and TRBJ2-1, the full variable domain reads DVKVTQSSRYLVKRTGEKVFLECVQDMDHENMFWYRQDPGLGLRLIYFSYDVKMKEKGDIPEGYSVSREKKERFSLILESASTNQTSMYLCASKGNSYNEQFFGPGTRLTVL.